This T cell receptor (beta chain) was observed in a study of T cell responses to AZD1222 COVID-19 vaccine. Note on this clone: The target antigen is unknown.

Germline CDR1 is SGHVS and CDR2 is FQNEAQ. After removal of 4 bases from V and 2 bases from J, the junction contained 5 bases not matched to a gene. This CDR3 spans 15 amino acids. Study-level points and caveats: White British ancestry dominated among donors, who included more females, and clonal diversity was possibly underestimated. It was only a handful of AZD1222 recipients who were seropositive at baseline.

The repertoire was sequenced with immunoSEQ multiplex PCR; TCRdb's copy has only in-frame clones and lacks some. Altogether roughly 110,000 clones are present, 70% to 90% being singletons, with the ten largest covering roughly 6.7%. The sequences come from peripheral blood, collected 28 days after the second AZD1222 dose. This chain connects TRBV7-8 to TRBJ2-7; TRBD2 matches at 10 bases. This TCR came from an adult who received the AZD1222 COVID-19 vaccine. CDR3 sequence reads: CASSSGSGGTYEQYF. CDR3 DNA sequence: TGTGCCAGCAGCTCGGGTAGCGGGGGGACCTACGAGCAGTACTTC.